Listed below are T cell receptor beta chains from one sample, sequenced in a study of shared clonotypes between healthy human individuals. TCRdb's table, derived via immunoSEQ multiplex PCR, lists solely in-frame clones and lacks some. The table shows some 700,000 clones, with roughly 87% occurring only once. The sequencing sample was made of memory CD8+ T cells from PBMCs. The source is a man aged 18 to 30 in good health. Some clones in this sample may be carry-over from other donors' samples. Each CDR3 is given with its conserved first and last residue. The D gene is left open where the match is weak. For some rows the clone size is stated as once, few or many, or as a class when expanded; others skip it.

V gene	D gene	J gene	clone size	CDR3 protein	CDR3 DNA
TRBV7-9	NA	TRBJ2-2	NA	CASSPGLNTGELFF	TGTGCCAGCAGCCCCGGTCTTAACACCGGGGAGCTGTTTTTT
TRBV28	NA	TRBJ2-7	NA	CASSTTDREQYF	TGTGCCAGCAGTACTACAGATCGCGAGCAGTACTTC
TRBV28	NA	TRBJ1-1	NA	CASSFAPMNTEAFF	TGTGCCAGCAGTTTTGCGCCCATGAACACTGAAGCTTTCTTT
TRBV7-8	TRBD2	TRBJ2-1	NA	CASSFRTSGSGDEQFF	TGTGCCAGCAGCTTTAGGACTAGCGGGAGCGGGGATGAGCAGTTCTTC
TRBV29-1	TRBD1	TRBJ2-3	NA	CSVEGTGGLPDTQYF	TGCAGCGTTGAAGGGACAGGGGGCCTCCCAGATACGCAGTATTTT
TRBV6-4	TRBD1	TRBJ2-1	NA	CASSDSFKDRYNEQFF	TGTGCCAGCAGTGACTCGTTTAAGGACAGGTACAATGAGCAGTTCTTC
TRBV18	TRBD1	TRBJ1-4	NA	CASSPSRGTGIEKLFF	TGTGCCAGCTCACCTAGCAGGGGGACAGGCATCGAAAAACTGTTTTTT
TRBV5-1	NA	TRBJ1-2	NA	CASSFRPGSDGYTF	TGCGCCAGCAGCTTTAGGCCAGGGAGCGATGGCTACACCTTC
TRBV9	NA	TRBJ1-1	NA	CASRSGGSTEAFF	TGTGCCAGCAGGAGTGGGGGGTCCACTGAAGCTTTCTTT
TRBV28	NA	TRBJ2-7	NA	CASSGGNAGGIYEQYF	TGTGCCAGCAGTGGGGGCAACGCGGGCGGTATCTACGAGCAGTACTTC
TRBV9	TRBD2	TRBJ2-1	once	CASSTSGSPKGLAVYNEQFF	TGTGCCAGCAGCACCTCAGGTTCCCCCAAGGGACTAGCGGTCTACAATGAGCAGTTCTTC
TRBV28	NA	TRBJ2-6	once	CASLGGYEVGANVLTF	TGTGCCAGCCTTGGAGGGTACGAGGTAGGGGCCAACGTCCTGACTTTC
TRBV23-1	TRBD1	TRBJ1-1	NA	CASKDRVGTEAFF	TGCGCCAGCAAAGACAGGGTGGGGACTGAAGCTTTCTTT
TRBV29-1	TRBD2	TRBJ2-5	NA	CSVEGTAGGNRETQYF	TGCAGCGTTGAGGGAACGGCGGGGGGTAATAGAGAGACCCAGTACTTC
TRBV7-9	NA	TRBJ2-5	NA	CASSLLFRETQYF	TGTGCCAGCAGCTTACTATTTCGAGAGACCCAGTACTTC
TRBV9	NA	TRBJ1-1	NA	CASSVGDGGMTEAFF	TGTGCCAGCAGCGTAGGAGACGGGGGAATGACTGAAGCTTTCTTT
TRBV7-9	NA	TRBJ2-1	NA	CASSQSLSSYNEQFF	TGTGCCAGCAGCCAGAGCCTTAGCTCCTACAATGAGCAGTTCTTC
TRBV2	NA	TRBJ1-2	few	CASSETLGPYGYTF	TGTGCCAGCAGTGAAACCCTCGGGCCTTATGGCTACACCTTC
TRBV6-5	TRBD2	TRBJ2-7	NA	CASSYSGSSGTYEQYF	TGTGCCAGCAGTTACTCGGGGTCTAGCGGGACCTACGAGCAGTACTTC
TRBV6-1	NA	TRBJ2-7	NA	CASSPWGVWQYF	TGTGCCAGCAGCCCCTGGGGGGTCTGGCAGTACTTC
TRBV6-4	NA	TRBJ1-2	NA	CASSDSFGPNYGYTF	TGTGCCAGCAGTGACTCGTTCGGACCCAACTATGGCTACACCTTC
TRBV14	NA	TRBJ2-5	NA	CASSQYRTSQETQYF	TGTGCCAGCAGTCAATACAGGACAAGTCAAGAGACCCAGTACTTC
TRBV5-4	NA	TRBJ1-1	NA	CASSWGENTEAFF	TGTGCCAGCAGCTGGGGCGAGAACACTGAAGCTTTCTTT
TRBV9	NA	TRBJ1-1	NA	CASSVASGDTEAFF	TGTGCCAGCAGCGTAGCTTCAGGGGACACTGAAGCTTTCTTT
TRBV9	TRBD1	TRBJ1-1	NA	CASSPGQGNTEAFF	TGTGCCAGCAGCCCCGGACAGGGGAACACTGAAGCTTTCTTT
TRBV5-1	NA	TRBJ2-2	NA	CASSLVVGGTGVPGELFF	TGCGCCAGCAGCTTGGTAGTCGGGGGAACAGGGGTCCCCGGGGAGCTGTTTTTT
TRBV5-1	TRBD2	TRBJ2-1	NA	CASRTSGRQGHEQFF	TGCGCCAGCCGGACTAGCGGAAGACAAGGCCATGAGCAGTTCTTC
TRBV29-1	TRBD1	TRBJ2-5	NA	CSVEDLGTVQETQYF	TGCAGCGTTGAAGATCTTGGGACAGTCCAAGAGACCCAGTACTTC
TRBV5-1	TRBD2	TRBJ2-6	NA	CASSPLSGRSGANVLTF	TGCGCCAGCAGCCCCCTTAGCGGGCGCTCTGGGGCCAACGTCCTGACTTTC
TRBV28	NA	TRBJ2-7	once	CASSLNRERSITYEQYF	TGTGCCAGCAGTTTAAACCGGGAGCGGAGCATCACCTACGAGCAGTACTTC
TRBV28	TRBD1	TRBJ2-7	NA	CASRQWGQKSEQYF	TGTGCCAGCAGACAATGGGGACAGAAATCCGAGCAGTACTTC
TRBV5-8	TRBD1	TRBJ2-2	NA	CASSLGGIITGELFF	TGTGCCAGCAGCTTAGGGGGCATCATCACCGGGGAGCTGTTTTTT
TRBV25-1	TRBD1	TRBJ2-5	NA	CASTTTGGVETQYF	TGTGCCAGCACCACGACAGGGGGGGTAGAGACCCAGTACTTC
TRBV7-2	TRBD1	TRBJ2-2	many	CASSLVSRGPNTGELFF	TGTGCCAGCAGCTTAGTTTCGAGGGGGCCCAACACCGGGGAGCTGTTTTTT
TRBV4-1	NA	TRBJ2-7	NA	CASSPDWEVDEQYF	TGCGCCAGCAGCCCCGACTGGGAGGTGGACGAGCAGTACTTC
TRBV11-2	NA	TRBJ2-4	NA	CASSFLLPGRNIQYF	TGTGCCAGCAGCTTCCTCCTCCCAGGGCGAAACATTCAGTACTTC
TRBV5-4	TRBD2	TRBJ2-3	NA	CASSSSGRVTDTQYF	TGTGCCAGCAGCTCTAGCGGGAGGGTCACAGATACGCAGTATTTT
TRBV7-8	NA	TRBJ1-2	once	CASSPTGGTIGYTF	TGTGCCAGCAGCCCCACGGGGGGGACGATTGGCTACACCTTC
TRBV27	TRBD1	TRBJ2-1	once	CASSLFTGVVYNEQFF	TGTGCCAGCAGTTTATTTACAGGGGTAGTCTACAATGAGCAGTTCTTC
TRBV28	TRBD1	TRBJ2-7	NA	CASTAGTGGHEQYF	TGTGCCAGCACTGCCGGGACAGGGGGCCACGAGCAGTACTTC
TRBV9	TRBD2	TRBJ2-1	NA	CASSVAGSGRSVNEQFF	TGTGCCAGCAGCGTAGCTGGTAGCGGGAGATCCGTAAATGAGCAGTTCTTC
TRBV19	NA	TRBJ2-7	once	CASSTDLVEQYF	TGTGCCAGTAGTACCGACTTGGTCGAGCAGTACTTC
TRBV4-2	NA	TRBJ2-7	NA	CASSQPETYEQYF	TGTGCCAGCAGCCAACCAGAGACCTACGAGCAGTACTTC
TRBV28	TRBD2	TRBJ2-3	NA	CASSGLAGMDTQYF	TGTGCCAGCAGTGGATTAGCGGGAATGGATACGCAGTATTTT
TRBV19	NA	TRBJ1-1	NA	CASRIDTEAFF	TGTGCCAGTAGGATAGACACTGAAGCTTTCTTT
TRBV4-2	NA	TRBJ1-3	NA	CASRLPGSGNTIYF	TGTGCCAGCAGACTTCCAGGCTCTGGAAACACCATATATTTT
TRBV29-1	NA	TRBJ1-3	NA	CSVSLWEGGNTIYF	TGCAGCGTTTCTCTATGGGAGGGCGGAAACACCATATATTTT
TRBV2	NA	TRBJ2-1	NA	CASSPGRTMYNEQFF	TGTGCCAGCAGTCCGGGCAGGACAATGTACAATGAGCAGTTCTTC
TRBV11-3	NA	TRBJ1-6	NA	CASSLAFGSPLHF	TGTGCCAGCAGCTTAGCTTTCGGATCACCCCTCCACTTT
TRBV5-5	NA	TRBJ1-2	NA	CASTPPSGSNYGYTF	TGTGCCAGCACCCCTCCATCCGGGTCTAACTATGGCTACACCTTC
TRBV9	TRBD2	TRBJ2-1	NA	CASSVTSGQEQFF	TGTGCCAGCAGCGTGACTAGCGGACAAGAGCAGTTCTTC
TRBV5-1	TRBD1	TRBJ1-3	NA	CASSWDGTGGPGSGNTIYF	TGCGCCAGCAGCTGGGACGGGACAGGGGGCCCTGGTTCTGGAAACACCATATATTTT
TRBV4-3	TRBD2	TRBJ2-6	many	CASSQAGGTGANVLTF	TGCGCCAGCAGCCAAGCGGGAGGGACTGGGGCCAACGTCCTGACTTTC
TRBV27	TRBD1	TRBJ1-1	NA	CASSLAGGRNTEAFF	TGTGCCAGCAGTTTGGCAGGGGGCCGGAACACTGAAGCTTTCTTT
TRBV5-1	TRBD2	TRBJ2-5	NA	CASTSGGERETQYF	TGCGCCAGCACATCTGGGGGGGAGAGGGAGACCCAGTACTTC
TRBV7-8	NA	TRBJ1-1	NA	CASSSDPGTNTEAFF	TGTGCCAGCAGCTCCGACCCCGGTACGAACACTGAAGCTTTCTTT
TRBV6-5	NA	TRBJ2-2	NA	CASSYSKIGAVGELFF	TGTGCCAGCAGTTACTCGAAGATAGGGGCAGTCGGGGAGCTGTTTTTT